Reported below is one TCR beta chain. Its target antigen remains unknown. Base qualities are missing; no much larger clone stands one base away. The data were obtained in a study of immune evolution from preneoplasia to lung adenocarcinoma (dated by TCRdb to 2020 to 2022). For the wider study: HLA loss of heterozygosity was seen in about 7.6%, 15% and 36% of AIS, MIA and ADC lesions, and in no AAH lesions. The overall cohort comprised 40 to 60 patients with pulmonary nodules who underwent surgical resection. The sample size depended on which specimens were available, not on a prior power calculation. Whole exome sequencing and methylation data from the same cohort of nodules were integrated with the immune data. POLYSOLVER was used to infer Class I HLA alleles from exome data, and LOHHLA was used to detect allele-specific HLA loss. Resected precursor lesions (AAH, AIS, MIA) and invasive adenocarcinomas were compared with paired morphologically normal lung tissue. Immune contexture across lung adenocarcinoma precursors and invasive adenocarcinoma was profiled using immune gene expression, TCR sequencing and multiplex immunofluorescence. The study reported that more than 85 samples were used for TCR sequencing. TCR sequencing data were obtained from under 55 patients. What the research found in general, with its limitations: The highest T cell clonality was observed in KRAS-mutant nodules compared with EGFR-mutant or double wild-type lesions. Clonality was highest in normal lung, while later-stage lesions appeared to have lower clonality but higher T cell density and diversity. The findings rested on association rather than direct causation, and larger cohorts with long-term follow-up and longitudinal biopsies were considered necessary. All patients were from Japan and China, so applicability to Western populations was uncertain. Top T cell clone frequencies were highest in normal lung and appeared to decrease progressively from AAH through AIS, MIA and invasive adenocarcinoma.

Resection was performed on patients in Japan or China between the mid-2010s and the late 2010s. Two lung cancer pathologists independently reviewed H&E slides to confirm the histologic diagnosis of every case. Premalignant or tumor cells were enriched for nucleic acid extraction by macro-dissection performed after pathologic assessment. DNA was isolated from FFPE tissue using the AllPrep DNA/RNA FFPE Kit. From its cysteine to its phenylalanine, the CDR3 spans 14 amino acids. Of all the DNA, just the CDR3 is kept, 42 bases in frame from base 1. In the germline V gene, CDR1 corresponds to SGHVS and CDR2 to FQNEAQ. Cut back by 5 bases and 4 bases, the V and J ends lie 12 bases apart. The immunoSEQ hsTCRbeta Kit was used to sequence TCR beta CDR3 regions from DNA. In the source study's methods: TCR sequencing data were analysed with the ImmunoSEQ Analyzer. T cell clonality was defined as 1 minus Pielou's evenness, as computed on productive rearrangements. To measure T cell diversity, the inverse Simpson index was applied to productive templates. T cell density was expressed as TCR beta template counts normalized to usable DNA, with usable DNA estimated by amplifying and sequencing housekeeping genes. TCR metrics were compared across histologic stages using two-sided Kruskal-Wallis tests. TCRdb's version of the immuneACCESS table is confined to in-frame rearrangements and falls short of the full clone set. An unresolved V gene accounts for under half of the shortfall where checked; the remainder is of unknown origin. The DNA gave D and trimming, while V, J and clone size come from that table. The sample yields approximately 12,000 clones; 70% to 90% were counted once. The ten top clones hold roughly 3.5% of the sample.

The TCR comes from a person between 65 and 79 years old with invasive lung adenocarcinoma. Sequencing was performed on FFPE invasive lung adenocarcinoma tissue. The cell subset or site label, read with the paper, signifies: frankly invasive lung adenocarcinoma (ADC). This chain joins TRBV7-8 to TRBJ2-1; a tentative D match to TRBD1 spans 7 bases. The encoded CDR3 is CASSRSGGYNEQFF. The DNA reads as follows: TGTGCCAGCAGCCGCTCAGGGGGGTACAATGAGCAGTTCTTC.